This TCR beta chain came from a study of control samples from healthy donors and cancer patients. A single count supports this clone. The germline CDR1 and CDR2 sequences are KGHSH and LQKENI. The CDR3 sequence is 17 residues long. The V end was cut by 1 base, the J end by 3 bases, with 13 bases between. The repertoire was sequenced with immunoSEQ multiplex PCR; TCRdb's copy has only in-frame clones and lacks some. The table lists some 200,000 clones, 85% to 95% of them singletons, with over 1.2% in the top ten. The V and J genes are TRBV18 and TRBJ1-6; D remains ambiguous. This clonotype originated in a man aged 45-65 years in good health. The sequencing sample was made of blood. The CDR3 sequence is CASSPRSGDNYNSPLHF. Written as DNA, the CDR3 is TGTGCCAGCTCACCACGCTCGGGCGACAACTATAATTCACCCCTCCACTTT.